These T cell receptor beta chains were read from a single sample in a study of blood T cells in healthy people across ages. One entry per CDR3 protein results from TCRdb running MiXCR on the 5' RACE reads. This table holds hundreds of thousands of distinct CDR3 sequences, roughly 49% found once. The sample taken for sequencing was blood. The source is a woman aged 60 to 75 in good health. Each CDR3 is given with its conserved first and last residue. Each record gives: J gene, V gene, clone size, CDR3 length, D gene, CDR3 DNA, CDR3 protein. D genes are given only for firm matches. Where a row states a size, it is once, few, many or the class of an expanded clone; other rows omit it.

TRBJ2-1 | TRBV6-6 | - | 15 | TRBD1 | TGTGCCAGCAGTTACGGGGACAGGGATCTCTATGAGCAGTTCTTC | CASSYGDRDLYEQFF
TRBJ1-1 | TRBV5-1 | - | 14 | - | TGCGCCGGCAGCTTGGGGGGCCCTAACACTGAAGCTTTCTTT | CAGSLGGPNTEAFF
TRBJ2-3 | TRBV9 | few | 13 | - | TGTGCCAGCAGCGCCTATATTGCAGATACGCAGTATTTT | CASSAYIADTQYF
TRBJ2-3 | TRBV14 | - | 17 | - | TGTGCCAGCAACCAGAGGACAGCGGCCCTTAGCGCAGATACGCAGTATTTT | CASNQRTAALSADTQYF
TRBJ1-5 | TRBV12-3/TRBV12-4 | - | 15 | TRBD1 | TGTGCCAGCACCATCGGACAGGGTCGCTCGGGGCCCCAGCATTTT | CASTIGQGRSGPQHF
TRBJ1-1 | TRBV25-1 | few | 13 | - | TGTGCCAGCAGTGAATCGATAGACACTGAAGCTTTCTTT | CASSESIDTEAFF
TRBJ2-1 | TRBV7-3 | once | 13 | - | TGTGCCAGCAGCGGGACTCGCCCCGATGAGCAGTTCTTC | CASSGTRPDEQFF
TRBJ1-2 | TRBV21-1 | - | 15 | - | TGTGCCAGCAGCAAAGAAGGGGTCGCCCGGGAAGGCTACACCTTC | CASSKEGVAREGYTF
TRBJ2-5 | TRBV2 | few | 19 | TRBD2 | TGTGCCAGCAGCCTTCCTGGGACTAGCGGGAGACGGAGAGTAGAGACCCAGTACTTC | CASSLPGTSGRRRVETQYF
TRBJ2-2 | TRBV11-3 | - | 14 | - | TGTGCCAGCAGCTACTCCACGAACACCGGGGAGCTGTTTTTT | CASSYSTNTGELFF
TRBJ1-5 | TRBV24-1 | once | 15 | TRBD1 | TGTGCCACCATCCCCGGGACAGGGAGCAATCAGCCCCAGCATTTT | CATIPGTGSNQPQHF
TRBJ2-7 | TRBV18 | - | 13 | TRBD1 | TGTGCCAGCTCACTCGGGACAGGGGACGAGCAGTACTTC | CASSLGTGDEQYF
TRBJ1-1 | TRBV7-2 | many | 14 | - | TGTGCCAGCAGCTTAGTACAGGGAAACACTGAAGCTTTCTTT | CASSLVQGNTEAFF
TRBJ2-7 | TRBV4-3 | few | 13 | - | TGCGCCAGCAGCCAAGTACAGGGAGAAGAGCAGTACTTC | CASSQVQGEEQYF
TRBJ1-4 | TRBV28 | - | 12 | - | TGTGCCAGCGCGGACCCTGATGAAAAACTGTTTTTT | CASADPDEKLFF
TRBJ2-3 | TRBV27 | - | 16 | TRBD2 | TGTGCCAGCAGTTTCAAACTAGCGGGAGACCCAGATACGCAGTATTTT | CASSFKLAGDPDTQYF
TRBJ2-7 | TRBV18 | - | 15 | - | TGTGCCAGCTCACCACCGGCAGGCAGGGGCTACGAGCAGTACTTC | CASSPPAGRGYEQYF
TRBJ2-3 | TRBV20-1 | - | 14 | - | TGCAGTGCTAGTACCGGGGCTAGCACAGATACGCAGTATTTT | CSASTGASTDTQYF
TRBJ1-1 | TRBV15 | - | 14 | - | TGTGCCACCAGCAGAGATTTTTCAGATAGTGAAGCTTTCTTT | CATSRDFSDSEAFF
TRBJ2-1 | TRBV20-1 | - | 13 | - | TGCAGTGCTAGAGGCTCAACCTACAATGAGCAGTTCTTC | CSARGSTYNEQFF
TRBJ2-1 | TRBV5-1 | few | 16 | TRBD2 | TGCGCCAGCAGCCCCTTAGCGGGGGGGTCCTACAATGAGCAGTTCTTC | CASSPLAGGSYNEQFF
TRBJ2-1 | TRBV20-1 | once | 18 | TRBD2 | TGCAGTGCCCTTCCGCTAGCGGGAGGGGAGAGCTCCTACAATGAGCAGTTCTTC | CSALPLAGGESSYNEQFF
TRBJ2-5 | TRBV20-1 | few | 15 | TRBD2 | TGCAGTGCTAGTCTAGCGGGTACGAACCAAGAGACCCAGTACTTC | CSASLAGTNQETQYF
TRBJ2-2 | TRBV7-3 | - | 16 | TRBD2 | TGTGCCAGCAGTCTCGGACTAGCGGGACCCGGCGGGGAGCTGTTTTTT | CASSLGLAGPGGELFF
TRBJ2-7 | TRBV7-8 | few | 13 | - | TGTGCCAGCAGCCATGCGTCCCGATACGAGCAGTACTTC | CASSHASRYEQYF
TRBJ2-3 | TRBV18 | once | 16 | - | TGTGCCAGCTCACCGCAACTAGCAGCTAGCACAGATACGCAGTATTTT | CASSPQLAASTDTQYF
TRBJ1-2 | TRBV11-1 | few | 15 | - | TGTGCCAGCAGCTTCCACGGACACAGCCGTGGAGGCTACACCTTC | CASSFHGHSRGGYTF
TRBJ2-4 | TRBV19 | - | 14 | - | TGTGCCAGTAGTACTGGAACTATACCCAACATTCAGTACTTC | CASSTGTIPNIQYF
TRBJ1-6 | TRBV7-2 | few | 12 | - | TGTGCCAGCAGCTCTTCTTCTATGGCCCTCCACTTT | CASSSSSMALHF
TRBJ2-1 | TRBV7-2 | - | 16 | TRBD1 | TGTGCCAGCAGTTATCACGCAGGGGGCGCGAGTCGTGGGCAGTTCTTC | CASSYHAGGASRGQFF
TRBJ2-4 | TRBV4-2 | - | 14 | - | TGTGCCAGCAGCCAACCTTTACTCGGGGACATTCAGTACTTC | CASSQPLLGDIQYF
TRBJ2-5 | TRBV9 | few | 15 | TRBD2 | TGTGCCAGCAGCGTAGAGTGGCTAGCGGGAGAGACCCAGTACTTC | CASSVEWLAGETQYF
TRBJ2-7 | TRBV28 | - | 15 | - | TGTGCCAGCAGTAGTCCGGGACATCTTTCCTACGAGCAGTACTTC | CASSSPGHLSYEQYF
TRBJ1-2 | TRBV12-3/TRBV12-4 | - | 15 | - | TGTGCCAGCAGCTCTACAGGACAGAGGAACTATGGCTACACCTTT | CASSSTGQRNYGYTF
TRBJ1-3 | TRBV6-2/TRBV6-3 | - | 10 | - | TGTGCCAGCGGGCGGAACACCATATATTTT | CASGRNTIYF
TRBJ2-1 | TRBV10-3 | - | 15 | TRBD2 | TGTGCCACCTCACCTAGCGGGAGTAGCTACAATGAGCAGTTCTTC | CATSPSGSSYNEQFF
TRBJ2-5 | TRBV7-9 | - | 16 | - | TGTGCCAGCAGCTTAGATCGGCAGGAGTACCAAGAGACCCAGTACTTC | CASSLDRQEYQETQYF
TRBJ2-7 | TRBV10-3 | - | 14 | - | TGTGCCATCAGGATGACAGGCAGGGGTAACGAGCAGTACTTC | CAIRMTGRGNEQYF
TRBJ1-1 | TRBV6-5 | few | 11 | - | TGTGCCAGCAGTTCCCGTTTTGTAGCTTTCTTT | CASSSRFVAFF
TRBJ2-5 | TRBV27 | - | 14 | - | TGTGCCAGCAGCCCAGACGGGGACCAAGAGACCCAGTACTTC | CASSPDGDQETQYF
TRBJ2-5 | TRBV6-5 | - | 13 | - | TGTGCCAGCAGTTACTTTCTCCAAGAGACCCAGTACTTC | CASSYFLQETQYF
TRBJ2-2 | TRBV7-6 | - | 18 | - | TGTGCCAGCAGCTTAGCGCGCGAGAGAAAAGCGGGTACCGGGGAGCTGTTTTTT | CASSLARERKAGTGELFF
TRBJ2-1 | TRBV19 | - | 15 | - | TGTGCCAGTAGTATTGTAGAGCTCACGGTACCCGAGCAGTTCTTC | CASSIVELTVPEQFF
TRBJ2-3 | TRBV20-1 | - | 16 | TRBD2 | TGCAGTGCTAGAGGACTAGCGGGAGTTTTCGTCGATACGCAGTATTTT | CSARGLAGVFVDTQYF
TRBJ2-1 | TRBV28 | - | 11 | - | TGTGCCAGCAGTTGGAGGAATGAGCAGTTCTTC | CASSWRNEQFF